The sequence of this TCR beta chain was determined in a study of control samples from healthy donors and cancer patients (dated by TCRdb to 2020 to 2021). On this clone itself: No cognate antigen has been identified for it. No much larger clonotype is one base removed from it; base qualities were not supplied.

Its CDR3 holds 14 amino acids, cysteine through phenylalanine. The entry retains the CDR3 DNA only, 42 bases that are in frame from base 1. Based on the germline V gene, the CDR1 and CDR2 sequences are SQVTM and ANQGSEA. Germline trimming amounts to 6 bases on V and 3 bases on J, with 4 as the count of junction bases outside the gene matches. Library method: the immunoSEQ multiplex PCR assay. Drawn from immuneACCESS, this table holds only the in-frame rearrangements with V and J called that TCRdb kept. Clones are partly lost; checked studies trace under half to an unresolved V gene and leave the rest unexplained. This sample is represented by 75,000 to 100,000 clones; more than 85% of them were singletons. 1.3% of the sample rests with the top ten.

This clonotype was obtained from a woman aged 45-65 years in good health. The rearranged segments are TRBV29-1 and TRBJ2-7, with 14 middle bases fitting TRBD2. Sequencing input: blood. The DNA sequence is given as TGCAGCGTCGCAGGGACTAGCGGGAGCTACGAGCAGTACTTC. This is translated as CSVAGTSGSYEQYF.